This T cell receptor (beta chain) was obtained from a study of T cell responses to AZD1222 COVID-19 vaccine. Produced via immunoSEQ multiplex PCR; TCRdb's table is partial and in-frame only. The sample shows 95,000 to 110,000 clones, approximately 88% of them seen only once. The germline gives CDR1 MDHEN, CDR2 SYDVKM. With 3 bases removed from V and 1 base from J, the gap between germline ends came to 7 bases. CDR3 length: 14 residues. This clone was counted once. The antigen remains unidentified. Study-wide points: Variant regions that are unmutated are reportedly the target of nearly half of spike-specific TCRs. With two AZD1222 doses given, Spike-specific TCR breadth and depth both rose. Of the AZD1222 recipients, only six were seropositive at baseline.

This receptor was taken from an adult in good health. V is TRBV28 and J is TRBJ2-1; no firm D call. This specimen was peripheral blood, taken on day 0 of AZD1222 vaccination. The CDR3 bases are TGTGCCAGCAGTTTGGACCAATCCTACAATGAGCAGTTCTTC. The encoded protein is CASSLDQSYNEQFF. Based on the CDR3 plus reference TRBV28 and TRBJ2-1, the full variable domain is DVKVTQSSRYLVKRTGEKVFLECVQDMDHENMFWYRQDPGLGLRLIYFSYDVKMKEKGDIPEGYSVSREKKERFSLILESASTNQTSMYLCASSLDQSYNEQFFGPGTRLTVL.